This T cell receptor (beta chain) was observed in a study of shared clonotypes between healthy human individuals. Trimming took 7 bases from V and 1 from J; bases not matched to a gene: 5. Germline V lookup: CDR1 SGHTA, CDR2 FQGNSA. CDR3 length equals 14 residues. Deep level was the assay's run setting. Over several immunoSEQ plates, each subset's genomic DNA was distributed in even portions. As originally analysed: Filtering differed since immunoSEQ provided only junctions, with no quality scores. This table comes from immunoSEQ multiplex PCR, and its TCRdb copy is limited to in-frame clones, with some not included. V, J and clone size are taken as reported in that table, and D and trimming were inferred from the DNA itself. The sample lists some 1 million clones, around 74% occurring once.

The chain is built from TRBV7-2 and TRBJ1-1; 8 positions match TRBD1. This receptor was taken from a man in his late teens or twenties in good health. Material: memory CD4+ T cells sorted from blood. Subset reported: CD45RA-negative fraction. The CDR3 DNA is TGTGCCAGCAACCCTGACAGGGGGAACACTGAAGCTTTCTTT. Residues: CASNPDRGNTEAFF.